Detailed here is one T cell receptor beta chain. This record belongs to a study of blood T cell repertoires in COVID-19. CDR1 is MDHEN and CDR2 is SYDVKM in the germline V gene. This CDR3 region has 13 residues. Trimming removed 10 bases from V and 5 bases from J, with 17 bases in between. Method: immunoSEQ multiplex PCR; TCRdb's copy keeps in-frame clones and lacks some. Of about 300,000 clones listed, more than 75% are singletons. The sequence was obtained from a man in his thirties or forties who had recovered from COVID-19. This chain joins TRBV28 and TRBJ1-1, with no clear D. Source material: PBMCs or T cells enriched from blood (not recorded which). Here the CDR3 DNA reads TGTGCCACCCGGATAACGGGAGGGACTGAAGCTTTCTTT. Amino acid sequence: CATRITGGTEAFF.